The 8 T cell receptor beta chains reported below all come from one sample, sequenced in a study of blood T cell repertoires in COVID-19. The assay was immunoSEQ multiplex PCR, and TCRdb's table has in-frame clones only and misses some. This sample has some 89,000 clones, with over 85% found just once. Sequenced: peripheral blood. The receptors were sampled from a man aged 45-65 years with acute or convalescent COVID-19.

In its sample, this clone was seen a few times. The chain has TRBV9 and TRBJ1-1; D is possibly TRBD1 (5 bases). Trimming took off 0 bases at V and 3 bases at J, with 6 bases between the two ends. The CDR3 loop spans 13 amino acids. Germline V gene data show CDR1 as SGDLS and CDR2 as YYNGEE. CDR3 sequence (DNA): TGTGCCAGCAGCGTAGCGGGGGACACTGAAGCTTTCTTT. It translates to CASSVAGDTEAFF.

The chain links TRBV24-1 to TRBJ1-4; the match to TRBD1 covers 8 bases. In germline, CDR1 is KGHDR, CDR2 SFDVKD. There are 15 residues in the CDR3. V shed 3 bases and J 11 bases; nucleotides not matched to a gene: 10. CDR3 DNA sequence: TGTGCCACCAGTGATGGCGGACAGGGAGAGGGGAAACTGTTTTTT. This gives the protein CATSDGGQGEGKLFF.

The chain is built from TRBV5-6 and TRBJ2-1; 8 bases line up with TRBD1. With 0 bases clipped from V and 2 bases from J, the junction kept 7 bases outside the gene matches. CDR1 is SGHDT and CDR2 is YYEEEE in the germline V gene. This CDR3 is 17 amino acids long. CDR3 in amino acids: CASSLGAGDRTYNEQFF. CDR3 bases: TGTGCCAGCAGCTTGGGGGCAGGGGACAGGACCTACAATGAGCAGTTCTTC.

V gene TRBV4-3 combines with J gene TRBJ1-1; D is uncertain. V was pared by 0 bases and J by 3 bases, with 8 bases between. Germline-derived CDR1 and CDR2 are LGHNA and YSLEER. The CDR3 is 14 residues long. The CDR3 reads CASSQDKTYTEAFF. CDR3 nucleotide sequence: TGCGCCAGCAGCCAAGATAAGACTTACACTGAAGCTTTCTTT.

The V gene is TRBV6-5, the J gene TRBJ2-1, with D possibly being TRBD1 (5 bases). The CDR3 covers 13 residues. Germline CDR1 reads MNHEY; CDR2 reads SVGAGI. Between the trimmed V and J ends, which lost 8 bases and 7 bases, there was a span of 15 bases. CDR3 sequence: CASARQGFNEQFF. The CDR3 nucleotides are TGTGCCAGCGCCCGGCAGGGTTTTAATGAGCAGTTCTTC.

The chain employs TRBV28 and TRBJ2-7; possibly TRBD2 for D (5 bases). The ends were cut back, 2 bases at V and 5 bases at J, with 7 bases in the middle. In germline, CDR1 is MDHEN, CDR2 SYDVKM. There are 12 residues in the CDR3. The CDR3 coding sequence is TGTGCCAGCAGTTTAGTCGGGGACGAGCAGTACTTC. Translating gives CASSLVGDEQYF.

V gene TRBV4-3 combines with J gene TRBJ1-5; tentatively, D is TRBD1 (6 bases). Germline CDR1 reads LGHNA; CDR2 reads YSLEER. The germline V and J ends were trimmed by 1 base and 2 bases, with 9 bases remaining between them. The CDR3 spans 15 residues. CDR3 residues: CASSQVQGGNQPQHF. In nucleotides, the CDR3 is TGCGCCAGCAGCCAAGTACAGGGTGGCAATCAGCCCCAGCATTTT.

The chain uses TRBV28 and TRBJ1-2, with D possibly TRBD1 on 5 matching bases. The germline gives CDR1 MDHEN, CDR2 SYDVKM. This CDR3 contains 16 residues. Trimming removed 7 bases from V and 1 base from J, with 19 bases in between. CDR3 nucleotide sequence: TGTGCCAGCACGAGGGACTGGACAAAAGTTAACTATGGCTACACCTTC. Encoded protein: CASTRDWTKVNYGYTF.